A selection of T cell receptor beta chains follows, all from one sample in a study of blood T cell repertoires in COVID-19. Here immunoSEQ multiplex PCR was the method, and the copy in TCRdb shows in-frame clones only, minus some. The sample comprises a few hundred thousand clones, approximately 83% of which are singletons, and about 2% rests with the top ten. Sequencing used PBMCs or T cells enriched from blood (not recorded which). These receptors originate from a man under 40 who had recovered from COVID-19. Each CDR3 is given with its conserved first and last residue. D genes are given only for firm matches. Only some rows state a clone size, as once, few, many or a class for expanded clones.

>-|TRBV27|TRBJ2-2|-
TGTGCCAGCAGTCCCGGGACAACCGGGGAGCTGTTTTTT
CASSPGTTGELFF
>TRBD1|TRBV9|TRBJ2-2|many
TGTGCCAGCAGCGTAGTGGGGACCTGGACAGGGGGCTCCGGGGAGCTGTTTTTT
CASSVVGTWTGGSGELFF
>-|TRBV19|TRBJ2-7|-
TGTGCCAGTAGTTACGCAGGGGGGTACCGGCAGAGCTCCTACGAGCAGTACTTC
CASSYAGGYRQSSYEQYF
>TRBD2|TRBV19|TRBJ2-7|-
TGTGCCAGTAGTATTCCCAGCGGGGGCACCTACGAGCAGTACTTC
CASSIPSGGTYEQYF
>-|TRBV9|TRBJ1-3|-
TGTGCCAGCAGCGCAGGAAACAGGGTCTTCTCTGGAAACACCATATATTTT
CASSAGNRVFSGNTIYF
>TRBD1|TRBV2|TRBJ1-2|-
TGTGCCAGTTACGACAGGGTGCACGGCTACACCTTC
CASYDRVHGYTF
>-|TRBV9|TRBJ2-2|-
TGTGCCAGCAGCGTAGAAGGACAGCCGAACACCGGGGAGCTGTTTTTT
CASSVEGQPNTGELFF
>-|TRBV7-2|TRBJ1-2|-
TGTGCCAGCAGCTTTGGGCAGGGCAACTATGGCTACACCTTC
CASSFGQGNYGYTF
>TRBD1|TRBV6-5|TRBJ2-7|-
TGTGCCAGCAGTTCGGACAGGTGGTACCACGAGCAGTACTTC
CASSSDRWYHEQYF
>TRBD1|TRBV5-1|TRBJ2-1|-
TGCGCCAGCGCAACAGGGGCTGGTCCCTACAATGAGCAGTTCTTC
CASATGAGPYNEQFF
>-|TRBV24-1|TRBJ2-1|-
TGTGCCACCAGTGATCGACGGGGCTACAATGAGCAGTTCTTC
CATSDRRGYNEQFF
>TRBD1|TRBV24-1|TRBJ2-2|-
TGTGCCACCGCGACAGGGGGCCTAGGCGGGGAGCTGTTTTTT
CATATGGLGGELFF
>-|TRBV5-1|TRBJ1-1|-
TGCGCCAGCAGCTTAGGACAGACTGAAGCTTTCTTT
CASSLGQTEAFF
>TRBD1|TRBV7-3|TRBJ1-4|-
TGTGCCAGCAGCCCGCCCCACAGGGGGTGGGGGGAACTGTTTTTT
CASSPPHRGWGELFF
>TRBD2|TRBV27|TRBJ2-1|-
TGTGCCAGCAGCCTGGGCGCTAGCGGGGGCTATGAGCAGTTCTTC
CASSLGASGGYEQFF
>TRBD2|TRBV11-1|TRBJ2-1|once
TGTGCCAGCAGCTTCAGCGGGGTTAATGAGCAGTTCTTC
CASSFSGVNEQFF
>-|TRBV4-3|TRBJ1-1|-
TGCGCCAGCAGCCAGAGCAGGGTGGGTAACACTGAAGCTTTCTTT
CASSQSRVGNTEAFF
>-|TRBV12-3/TRBV12-4|TRBJ2-7|-
TGTGCCAGCAGTTTGGAGGGGAGGTACGAGCAGTACTTC
CASSLEGRYEQYF
>TRBD1|TRBV5-1|TRBJ1-6|-
TGCGCCAGCACCGAGGACGGGACAGGGAGTTTACCCCTCCACTTT
CASTEDGTGSLPLHF
>-|TRBV6-1|TRBJ1-1|once
TGTGCCAGCAGTGAACGGTTAAGGCGGGACACTGAAGCTTTCTTT
CASSERLRRDTEAFF
>TRBD1|TRBV27|TRBJ1-1|-
TGTGCCTTCGCGCGGGACAGGGAAACAGGTACTGAAGCTTTCTTT
CAFARDRETGTEAFF
>-|TRBV7-2|TRBJ1-4|-
TGTGCCAGCAGCTCCTCGGGGGGCCCTAATGAAAAACTGTTTTTT
CASSSSGGPNEKLFF
>-|TRBV11-2|TRBJ1-2|-
TGTGCCAGCAGCTTAGAGCAGGGTGACTATGGCTACACCTTC
CASSLEQGDYGYTF
>TRBD1|TRBV19|TRBJ1-1|-
TGTGCCAGTAGGACTGGGGGACAGGGATGGTCTGAAGCTTTCTTT
CASRTGGQGWSEAFF
>TRBD1|TRBV29-1|TRBJ1-5|-
TGCAGCGTGGGACAGGGGGCAAATCAGCCCCAGCATTTT
CSVGQGANQPQHF
>TRBD1|TRBV19|TRBJ1-5|once
TGTGCCAGTCGGACAGGGGGACAGCCCCAGCATTTT
CASRTGGQPQHF
>TRBD1|TRBV19|TRBJ2-1|many
TGTGCCAGTAGTATCACAGGGGACAATGAGCAGTTCTTC
CASSITGDNEQFF
>TRBD2|TRBV7-6|TRBJ2-5|-
TGTGCCAGCAGCAAGACTAGCGGGGTGACCCAGTACTTC
CASSKTSGVTQYF
>-|TRBV4-1|TRBJ1-4|-
TGCGCCAGCAGCCAAGATACCACTACAGGGTTGAATGAAAAACTGTTTTTT
CASSQDTTTGLNEKLFF
>-|TRBV6-6|TRBJ2-3|-
TGTGCCAGCAGTTACAGTCCGGGACACCGCACAGATACGCAGTATTTT
CASSYSPGHRTDTQYF
>-|TRBV21-1|TRBJ1-3|-
TGTGCCAGCAGCAACCCGACAGGGGCTGGAAACACCATATATTTT
CASSNPTGAGNTIYF
>-|TRBV19|TRBJ1-1|-
TGTGCCAGTAGGTACAGGGAGGGAAGCACTGAAGCTTTCTTT
CASRYREGSTEAFF
>-|TRBV4-2|TRBJ1-2|-
TGTGCCAGCAGCCGGGCAGGGGAAGGTGGCTACACCTTC
CASSRAGEGGYTF
>-|TRBV7-8|TRBJ1-2|-
TGTGCCAGCAGCCCCAGTTGGGGCTCGGCTTATGGCTACACCTTC
CASSPSWGSAYGYTF
>-|TRBV20-1|TRBJ2-1|-
TGCAGTGCAAGTTTTCAGGGGACTGAGCAGTTCTTC
CSASFQGTEQFF
>-|TRBV5-1|TRBJ2-3|-
TGCGCCAGCAGCTTGGCCGGGAAGAGCACAGATACGCAGTATTTT
CASSLAGKSTDTQYF
>TRBD1|TRBV5-5|TRBJ1-2|-
TGTGCCAGCAGCCCGGGGGCCCGGGACAGCTCTGGTGGCTACACCTTC
CASSPGARDSSGGYTF
>-|TRBV14|TRBJ2-3|-
TGTGCCAGCAGCCATTCGGGGGGCACAGATACGCAGTATTTT
CASSHSGGTDTQYF
>-|TRBV3-1/TRBV3-2|TRBJ1-2|-
TGTGCCAGCAGCCAGGTACTAACCGGCAGTAACTATGGCTACACCTTC
CASSQVLTGSNYGYTF
>-|TRBV2|TRBJ1-1|-
TGTGCCAGCAGTGTGATAGGGTTTCCTCAGGGTGAAGCTTTCTTT
CASSVIGFPQGEAFF